Described below is a single TCR beta chain sequence and its context. This sample is drawn from a study of glioma-infiltrating T cells after dendritic cell vaccination. Overall study: The vaccine used monocyte-derived dendritic cells pulsed overnight with autologous tumor lysate. Dendritic cell vaccine was injected intradermally three times, biweekly.

CDR1 and CDR2 (germline): MNHEY, SMNVEV (reference sequence). Between the trimmed V and J ends, which lost 2 bases and 2 bases, there was a span of 11 bases. There are 15 residues in the CDR3. The data were produced by immunoSEQ multiplex PCR, yet TCRdb's version contains in-frame clones alone and is incomplete. This table holds 45,000 to 55,000 clones, roughly 87% found once. The V gene is TRBV27, the J gene TRBJ2-3, with D maybe TRBD1 (6 bases). Here the sequenced sample was blood, taken before dendritic cell vaccination. The TCR comes from a human donor with glioblastoma. Here the CDR3 DNA reads TGTGCCAGCAGTTTAGGGACATTACTCACAGATACGCAGTATTTT. Its translation is CASSLGTLLTDTQYF.